The 30 T cell receptor beta chains given below trace back to one sample, sequenced in a study of shared clonotypes between healthy human individuals. The method was immunoSEQ multiplex PCR; TCRdb's version includes in-frame clones alone and lacks a portion of them. The data contain approximately 340,000 clones, roughly 70% of them singletons. Sequencing was carried out using memory CD4+ T cells sorted from blood. The subset: CD45RA-negative fraction. The receptors originated from a man aged 25-40 years in good health.

This clone was picked up a small number of times. The CDR3 coding sequence is TGTGCCAGCAGCTTAGTGGGTCAAGCAGGCTACAATGAGCAGTTCTTC. It is translated as CASSLVGQAGYNEQFF. The chain is built from TRBV7-3 and TRBJ2-1; no clear D gene. This CDR3 comprises 16 residues. CDR1 is SGHTA, CDR2 FQGTGA, per germline. The V end lost 2 bases, the J end lost 3 bases, and 14 bases lay between the germline ends.

The rearrangement joins TRBV19 to TRBJ1-5; the D gene is possibly TRBD1 (6 bases). V lost 5 bases, J lost 8 bases, and 13 bases lay in between. Germline V gene lookup returns CDR1 LNHDA and CDR2 SQIVND (reference sequence). The CDR3 is 13 amino acids. The CDR3 region has the DNA TGTGCCAGTAGTTCAACCAGGGGTGAGCCCCAGCATTTT. Encoded protein: CASSSTRGEPQHF.

The chain is built from TRBV5-4 and TRBJ1-1, with 7 bases fitting TRBD1. The V and J ends lost 6 bases and 0 bases, in that order; junction bases with no gene match: 11. This CDR3 contains 16 residues. Germline V CDR1 and CDR2: SGHNT, YYREEE (reference sequence). The CDR3 here is CASTRGGGGLNTEAFF. Here the CDR3 DNA reads TGTGCCAGCACCCGCGGAGGGGGCGGTTTGAACACTGAAGCTTTCTTT.

The chain combines TRBV14 with TRBJ2-1; TRBD2 aligns across 7 bases. The V gene end was trimmed by 4 bases and the J gene end by 10 bases; junction bases not matched to a gene: 10. Germline V gene data show CDR1 as SGHDN and CDR2 as FVKESK. The CDR3 is made up of 14 amino acids. The CDR3 protein is CASSPLGGRREQFF. For the CDR3, the DNA is TGTGCCAGCAGCCCCCTAGGCGGGAGAAGAGAGCAGTTCTTC. The variable domain in full, completed from reference TRBV14 and TRBJ2-1, reads EAGVTQFPSHSVIEKGQTVTLRCDPISGHDNLYWYRRVMGKEIKFLLHFVKESKQDESGMPNNRFLAERTGGTYSTLKVQPAELEDSGVYFCASSPLGGRREQFFGPGTRLTVL.

This chain connects TRBV5-5 to TRBJ2-7; the D is unclear. V lost 2 bases and J 4 bases, leaving 7 bases between the germline ends. The CDR3 has 12 residues. Germline CDR1 and CDR2: SGHKS and YYEKEE (reference sequence). The CDR3 coding sequence is TGTGCCAGCAGCTTTGGACCTTACGAGCAGTACTTC. Its translation: CASSFGPYEQYF.

Regarding this clone: Other DNA sequences within the sample encode an identical CDR3. V usage is TRBV5-1 and J usage is TRBJ1-3; TRBD1 matches 9 bases. CDR1 is SGHRS, CDR2 YFSETQ, per germline. The length of the CDR3 is 13 residues. V lost 4 bases, J lost 7 bases, and 3 bases stayed unmatched. The CDR3 bases are TGCGCCAGCAGCGACGGGACAGGGAACACCATATATTTT. It codes for CASSDGTGNTIYF. The whole variable domain, remainder taken from reference TRBV5-1 and TRBJ1-3, is KAGVTQTPRYLIKTRGQQVTLSCSPISGHRSVSWYQQTPGQGLQFLFEYFSETQRNKGNFPGRFSGRQFSNSRSEMNVSTLELGDSALYLCASSDGTGNTIYFGEGSWLTVV.

This clone was detected only a few times. This chain connects TRBV18 to TRBJ1-5; D perhaps matches TRBD1 (6 bases). The CDR3 is 14 residues long. The V gene's germline CDR1 is KGHSH and CDR2 LQKENI. The V gene lost 3 bases and the J gene lost 6 bases, with 12 bases spanning the gap. The CDR3 region is CASSPRAGVQPQHF. The CDR3 nucleotides read TGTGCCAGCTCACCTCGGGCAGGGGTTCAGCCCCAGCATTTT.

The chain links TRBV6-1 to TRBJ2-7; 11 nucleotides agree with TRBD2. Trimming removed 6 bases from V and 6 bases from J; junction bases left unmatched: 10. The CDR3 has 15 amino acids. The germline CDR1 and CDR2 sequences are MNHNS and SASEGT. The CDR3 here is CASRKELAGVSEQYF. The DNA for the CDR3 is TGTGCCAGCAGGAAGGAACTAGCGGGAGTATCCGAGCAGTACTTC.

Concerning this clone itself: A read error may explain this, as a much larger clone is one base away. Other DNA sequences within the sample encode an identical CDR3. The J gene is TRBJ2-3, the V gene TRBV5-4, with D unclear. This CDR3 has 12 residues. Trimming removed 2 bases at V and 0 bases at J, with 1 base between. Looked up from germline, CDR1 is SGHNT and CDR2 is YYREEE (reference sequence). CDR3 nucleotide sequence: TGTGCCAGCAGCTTTAGCACAGATACGCAGTATTTT. Its translation is CASSFSTDTQYF.

The chain links TRBV15 to TRBJ1-2; D gene ambiguous. V was cut by 1 base and J by 4 bases, with 16 bases left in between. Per germline, CDR1 LNHNV and CDR2 YYDKDF (reference sequence). This CDR3 has 16 amino acids. The CDR3 spells CATSRGANIPSYGYTF. CDR3 in DNA: TGTGCCACCAGCAGAGGTGCCAATATCCCGAGCTATGGCTACACCTTC. Filled out from reference TRBV15 and TRBJ1-2, the complete variable domain reads DAMVIQNPRYQVTQFGKPVTLSCSQTLNHNVMYWYQQKSSQAPKLLFHYYDKDFNNEADTPDNFQSRRPNTSFCFLDIRSPGLGDTAMYLCATSRGANIPSYGYTFGSGTRLTVV.

The rearrangement links TRBV11-3 to TRBJ2-5; TRBD2 matches 10 bases. The DNA end is a closer match to TRBJ2-7, so the J assignment may be wrong. The CDR3 sequence is 12 residues long. CDR1 is SGHNT and CDR2 is YENEEA in the germline V gene. The CDR3 spells CASSRTSGEQYF. CDR3 DNA: TGTGCCAGCAGCCGGACTAGCGGCGAGCAGTACTTC.

The count of this clone is one. The chain is built from TRBV28 and TRBJ1-2; D is unclear. Trimming shortened V by 7 bases and J by 1 base, and 13 bases separated the two germline ends. Germline V gene data show CDR1 as MDHEN and CDR2 as SYDVKM. The CDR3 has 14 residues. The CDR3 is CASTLVGYNYGYTF. CDR3 DNA: TGTGCCAGCACCCTTGTGGGATATAACTATGGCTACACCTTC.

There are a few counts of this clone. J is TRBJ2-1 and V is TRBV15, with 10 bases aligning to TRBD2. The CDR3 length is 15 residues. V gave up 5 bases and J gave up 4 bases; unmatched junction bases: 5. Germline CDR1 is LNHNV and CDR2 is YYDKDF (reference sequence). The CDR3 sequence: CATSGGAGGYNEQFF. The CDR3 DNA is TGTGCCACCAGCGGAGGAGCGGGAGGGTACAATGAGCAGTTCTTC.

The chain has TRBV7-8 and TRBJ2-5; D is possibly TRBD1 (5 bases). Germline lookup yields CDR1 SGHVS and CDR2 FQNEAQ. The CDR3 totals 14 residues. The ends were cut back, 2 bases at V and 2 bases at J, with 9 bases in the middle. The CDR3 loop reads CASSLRSGQETQYF. CDR3 in DNA: TGTGCCAGCAGCTTACGGTCAGGGCAAGAGACCCAGTACTTC.

The chain employs TRBV28 and TRBJ2-1; no clear D. Between the trimmed V and J ends, which lost 8 bases and 0 bases, there was a span of 14 bases. The CDR3 totals 15 residues. Germline loops: CDR1 MDHEN, CDR2 SYDVKM. Written as DNA, the CDR3 is TGTGCCAGCCTACTCAACGCTAACTCCTACAATGAGCAGTTCTTC. Protein: CASLLNANSYNEQFF.

V usage is TRBV5-1 and J usage is TRBJ2-1; 7 nucleotides line up with TRBD2. This CDR3 has 16 residues. V lost 4 bases to trimming and J lost 10 bases; unmatched junction nucleotides: 17. Germline V gene lookup returns CDR1 SGHRS and CDR2 YFSETQ. CDR3 sequence reads: CASSRTGSLAEREQFF. DNA for the CDR3: TGCGCCAGCAGCCGAACCGGGAGTCTAGCGGAACGAGAGCAGTTCTTC.

There are a few counts of this clone. The rearrangement links TRBV4-3 to TRBJ2-1; D perhaps matches TRBD2 (8 bases). The germline V and J ends were trimmed by 3 bases and 9 bases, with 18 bases remaining between them. Germline V gives CDR1 LGHNA, CDR2 YSLEER. This CDR3 has 15 residues. This CDR3 is CASSQTGLAGREQFF. The DNA for the CDR3 is TGCGCCAGCAGCCAGACAGGGTTAGCGGGACGTGAGCAGTTCTTC.

The gene calls are TRBV10-3 and TRBJ2-1, with D perhaps TRBD1 or TRBD2 (7 bases each). Germline V gene data show CDR1 as ENHRY and CDR2 as SYGVKD. Trimming removed 8 bases from V and 0 bases from J, with 11 bases in between. This CDR3 is built from 14 residues. CDR3 DNA: TGTGCCATCCGGGGGGACAGCTCCTACAATGAGCAGTTCTTC. This translates into CAIRGDSSYNEQFF.

The chain couples TRBV4-3 to TRBJ2-1; TRBD2 agrees at 12 bases. CDR1 LGHNA and CDR2 YSLEER come from the germline V gene. J gave up 8 bases and V 2 bases, and 7 bases lay outside the gene matches. CDR3 size: 16 residues. The CDR3 is CASSQRASGRADEQFF. In nucleotides, the CDR3 is TGCGCCAGCAGCCAAAGGGCTAGCGGGAGGGCCGATGAGCAGTTCTTC.

The genes are TRBV5-6 and TRBJ1-2, with 10 bases identical to TRBD1. The ends lost 2 bases at V and 7 bases at J; junction bases unmatched: 5. Looked up from germline, CDR1 is SGHDT and CDR2 is YYEEEE. The length of the CDR3 is 14 residues. The CDR3: CASSLPGQGLGYTF. The CDR3 nucleotides are TGTGCCAGCAGCTTACCGGGACAGGGGCTTGGCTACACCTTC.

The CDR3 loop is CASRPARGKTDTQYF. The CDR3, as DNA: TGTGCCAGCCGCCCGGCGAGGGGAAAAACAGATACGCAGTATTTT. The chain joins TRBV4-2 to TRBJ2-3; D is possibly TRBD1 or TRBD2 (5 bases each). Germline V CDR1 and CDR2: LGHNA, YNFKEQ. The CDR3 extends over 15 amino acids. With 8 bases removed from V and 3 bases from J, the gap between germline ends came to 18 bases.

This clone was found many times. This chain connects TRBV2 to TRBJ2-1; a weak D match, TRBD1 (6 bases). Trimming took 11 bases from V and 9 from J, leaving 26 bases between them. This CDR3 region has 15 residues. Per germline, CDR1 SNHLY and CDR2 FYNNEI. The CDR3 coding sequence is TGTGCCTGTATTTACGGGACAAGTTACGTAGGTGAGCAGTTCTTC. Translating gives CACIYGTSYVGEQFF.

The chain recombines TRBV5-1 with TRBJ2-4; 7 bases align to TRBD2. Germline CDR1 reads SGHRS; CDR2 reads YFSETQ. This CDR3 is 16 amino acids long. V dropped 2 bases and J dropped 8; count of bases not matched to a gene: 13. CDR3 coding DNA: TGCGCCAGCAGCTTTTCTTTGAGCCAGAGCGGGGACATTCAGTACTTC. Protein: CASSFSLSQSGDIQYF.

The J gene is TRBJ1-5, the V gene TRBV6-9, with 8 positions matching TRBD1. Germline CDR1 reads MNHGY; CDR2 reads SVAAGI. The CDR3 runs to 15 residues. J was trimmed by 11 bases and V by 4 bases; bases with no gene match: 13. CDR3 in DNA: TGTGCCAGCAGTTCAAACGGCAGGGGGCGCAGGTCCCAGCATTTT. Translating it yields CASSSNGRGRRSQHF.

The CDR3 loop reads CASSDPGRGTSYEQYF. The CDR3 DNA is TGTGCCAGCAGCGACCCAGGGAGGGGTACCTCCTACGAGCAGTACTTC. The gene calls are TRBV11-2 and TRBJ2-7; TRBD2 aligns across 7 bases. The CDR3 loop spans 16 amino acids. Per the germline V gene, CDR1 is SGHAT and CDR2 is FQNNGV. J lost 0 bases, V lost 5 bases, and 10 bases had no gene match.

The gene calls are TRBV2 and TRBJ1-5; the D gene is possibly TRBD1 (6 bases). The V end was cut by 7 bases, the J end by 6 bases, with 22 bases between. The CDR3 runs 16 residues. The germline CDR1 and CDR2 sequences are SNHLY and FYNNEI. The CDR3 nucleotides read TGTGCCAGCAATGGAGGGACGCCTGGAGGGGGTCAGCCCCAGCATTTT. Protein: CASNGGTPGGGQPQHF.

This chain uses TRBV7-3 with TRBJ2-3; possible D gene TRBD1, 6 bases. Trimming cost V 2 bases and J 4 bases, with 13 bases left between them. The germline V gene encodes CDR1 SGHTA and CDR2 FQGTGA. The CDR3 totals 15 residues. The CDR3 loop is CASSLQGQVADTQYF. The CDR3 region has the DNA TGTGCCAGCAGCTTACAGGGGCAGGTTGCAGATACGCAGTATTTT.

The chain has TRBV5-1 and TRBJ2-1; 7 bases align to TRBD2. The CDR3 is made up of 16 amino acids. V was clipped by 3 bases and J by 4 bases; unmatched bases: 10. The V gene's germline CDR1 is SGHRS and CDR2 YFSETQ. CDR3 nucleotides: TGCGCCAGCAGCTGGACCAGCGGGACCTTATACAATGAGCAGTTCTTC. Amino acids: CASSWTSGTLYNEQFF.

V and J are TRBV2 and TRBJ2-5; D unclear. This CDR3 has 13 residues. V gave up 3 bases and J gave up 4 bases, with 9 bases separating them. The V gene's germline CDR1 is SNHLY and CDR2 FYNNEI. The CDR3 sequence is CASSDRQRETQYF. The CDR3 DNA reads TGTGCCAGCAGTGACCGGCAAAGAGAGACCCAGTACTTC.

CDR3: CASSLQTGRRLPDGYTF. The CDR3, as DNA: TGTGCCAGTAGTCTCCAAACTGGACGTCGACTACCCGATGGCTACACCTTC. The V call is TRBV19, the J call TRBJ1-2; unclear D gene. CDR3 size: 17 residues. Germline V CDR1 and CDR2: LNHDA, SQIVND (reference sequence). Trimming cost V 5 bases and J 6 bases, with 25 bases left between them.